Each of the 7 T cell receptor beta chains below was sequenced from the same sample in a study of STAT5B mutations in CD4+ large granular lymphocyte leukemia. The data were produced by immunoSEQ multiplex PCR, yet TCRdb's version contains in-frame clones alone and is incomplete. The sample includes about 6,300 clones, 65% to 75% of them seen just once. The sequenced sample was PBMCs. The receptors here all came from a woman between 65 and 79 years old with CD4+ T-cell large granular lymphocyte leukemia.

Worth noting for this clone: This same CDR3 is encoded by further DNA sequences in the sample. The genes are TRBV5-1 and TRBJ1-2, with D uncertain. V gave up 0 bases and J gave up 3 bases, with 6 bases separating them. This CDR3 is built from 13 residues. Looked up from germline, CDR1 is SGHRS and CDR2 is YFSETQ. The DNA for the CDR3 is TGCGCCAGCAGCTTGGCAGGCGACTATGGCTACACCTTC. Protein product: CASSLAGDYGYTF. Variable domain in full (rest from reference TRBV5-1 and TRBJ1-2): KAGVTQTPRYLIKTRGQQVTLSCSPISGHRSVSWYQQTPGQGLQFLFEYFSETQRNKGNFPGRFSGRQFSNSRSEMNVSTLELGDSALYLCASSLAGDYGYTFGSGTRLTVV.

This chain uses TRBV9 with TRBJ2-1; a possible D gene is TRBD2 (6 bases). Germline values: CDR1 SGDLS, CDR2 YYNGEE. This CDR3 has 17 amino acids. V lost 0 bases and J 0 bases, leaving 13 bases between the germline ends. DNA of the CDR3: TGTGCCAGCAGCGTAGGGGTCGGGGGAAGCTCCTACAATGAGCAGTTCTTC. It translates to CASSVGVGGSSYNEQFF.

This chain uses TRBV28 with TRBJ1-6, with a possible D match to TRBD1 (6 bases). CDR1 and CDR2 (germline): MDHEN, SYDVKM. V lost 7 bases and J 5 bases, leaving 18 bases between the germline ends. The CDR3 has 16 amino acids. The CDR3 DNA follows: TGTGCCAGCACACATGGGGGCCCGCGGGATAATTCACCCCTCCACTTT. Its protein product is CASTHGGPRDNSPLHF.

CDR3 residues: CASSLQGDDTQYF. As DNA, the CDR3 is TGTGCCAGCAGCCTGCAGGGGGATGATACGCAGTATTTT. The chain uses TRBV9 and TRBJ2-3, with 7 bases identical to TRBD1. The CDR3 extends over 13 amino acids. Germline trimming cut 4 bases from V and 6 bases from J; bases unmatched to any gene: 5. Germline assignment: CDR1 SGDLS and CDR2 YYNGEE.

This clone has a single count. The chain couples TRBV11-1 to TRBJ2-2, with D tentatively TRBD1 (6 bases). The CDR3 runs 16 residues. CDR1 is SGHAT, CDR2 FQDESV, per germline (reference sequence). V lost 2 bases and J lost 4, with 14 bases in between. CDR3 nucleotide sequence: TGTGCCAGCAGCTTAAGGCCACAGGGTAGCACCGGGGAGCTGTTTTTT. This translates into CASSLRPQGSTGELFF.

This chain's CDR3 is CASSSGTYYEQYF. In DNA, the CDR3 is TGCGCCAGCAGCTCGGGGACTTACTACGAGCAGTACTTC. The chain is built from TRBV5-1 and TRBJ2-7; D is perhaps TRBD2 (6 bases). The germline V gene has CDR1 SGHRS and CDR2 YFSETQ. The CDR3 is made up of 13 amino acids. V was cut by 3 bases and J by 3 bases, with 10 bases left in between.

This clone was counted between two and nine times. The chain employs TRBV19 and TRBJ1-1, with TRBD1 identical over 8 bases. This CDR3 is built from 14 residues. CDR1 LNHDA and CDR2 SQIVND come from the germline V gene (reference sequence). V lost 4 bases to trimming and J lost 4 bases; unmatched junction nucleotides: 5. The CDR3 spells CASSRDRGGTEAFF. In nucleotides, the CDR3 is TGTGCCAGTAGTAGAGACAGGGGTGGCACTGAAGCTTTCTTT.